The T cell receptor beta chain described here comes from a study of cytomegalovirus exposure and HLA in healthy donors. Study-wide results and limits: In a later analysis, the majority of CMV-associated beta chains seemingly showed HLA restriction. In an earlier analysis, productive rearrangement rates for most beta V segments clustered near 87% or 30%. A later analysis linked a missense variant in DCLRE1C to the trimming of TCR beta V and J genes.

It was with 60 Vbeta and 13 Jbeta primers that the PCR ran. Assay: immunoSEQ multiplex PCR; the TCRdb copy retains only in-frame clones and omits some. Here the sample spans about 180,000 clones, around 80% being singletons. Notes on this clone: What it binds is unknown.

Sequencing was performed on PBMCs. The clonotype comes from a girl under 18 in good health and CMV-seropositive.

Here the CDR3 reads CARSRVSGQEGYEQYF. In DNA form, the CDR3 reads TGTGCCAGAAGCAGAGTCTCAGGACAGGAGGGATACGAGCAGTACTTC. J is TRBJ2-7 and V is TRBV7-5; TRBD1, the table's D call, lacks a check against the DNA. TRBV7-5 is described as a pseudogene. There are 16 residues in the CDR3.